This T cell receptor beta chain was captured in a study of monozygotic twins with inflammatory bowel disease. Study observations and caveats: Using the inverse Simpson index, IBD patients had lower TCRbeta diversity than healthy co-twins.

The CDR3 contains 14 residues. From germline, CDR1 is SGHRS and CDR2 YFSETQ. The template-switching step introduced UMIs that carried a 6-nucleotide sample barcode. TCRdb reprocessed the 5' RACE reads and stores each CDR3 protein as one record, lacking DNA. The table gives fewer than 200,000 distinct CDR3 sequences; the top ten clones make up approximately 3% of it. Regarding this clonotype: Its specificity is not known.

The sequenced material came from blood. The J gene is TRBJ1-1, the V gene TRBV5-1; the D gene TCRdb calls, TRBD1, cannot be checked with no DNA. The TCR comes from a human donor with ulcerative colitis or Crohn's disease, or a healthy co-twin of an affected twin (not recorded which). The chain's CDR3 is CASSRALVNTEAFF.